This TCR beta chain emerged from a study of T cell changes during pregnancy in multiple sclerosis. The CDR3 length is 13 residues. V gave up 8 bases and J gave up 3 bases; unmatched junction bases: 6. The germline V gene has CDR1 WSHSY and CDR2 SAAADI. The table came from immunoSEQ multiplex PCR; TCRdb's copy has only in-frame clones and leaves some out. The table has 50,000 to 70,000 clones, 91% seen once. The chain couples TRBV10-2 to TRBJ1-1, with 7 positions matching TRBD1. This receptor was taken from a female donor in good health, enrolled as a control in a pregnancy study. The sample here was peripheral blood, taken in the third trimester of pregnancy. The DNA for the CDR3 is TGCGCCAGCGGACGGGACAGACACACTGAAGCTTTCTTT. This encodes CASGRDRHTEAFF.